Shown below are 18 T cell receptor beta chains from a single sample sequenced in a study of shared clonotypes between healthy human individuals. TCRdb's copy holds only in-frame clones and misses some; the assay was immunoSEQ multiplex PCR. The sample lists 700,000 to 950,000 clones, around 96% occurring once. Terminally differentiated effector memory CD45RA+ cells were excluded by CCR7 positive selection of CD45RO-negative cells. Sequencing was carried out using naive CD8+ T cells sorted from blood. These receptors all stem from a man younger than 40 in good health.

V usage is TRBV28 and J usage is TRBJ2-3; D is unresolved. The CDR3 is 12 amino acids. V was clipped by 11 bases and J by 1 base, with 10 bases between them. CDR1 and CDR2 (germline): MDHEN, SYDVKM. CDR3 sequence reads: CAVLGRTDTQYF. CDR3 DNA: TGTGCCGTATTGGGCCGCACAGATACGCAGTATTTT.

The CDR3 DNA is TGTGCCAGCAGTTCACCGGGCCCTAGGTCCACTGAAGCTTTCTTT. Translation gives CASSSPGPRSTEAFF. The J gene is TRBJ1-1, the V gene TRBV27; D is undetermined. The length of the CDR3 is 15 residues. Germline CDR1 MNHEY, CDR2 SMNVEV (reference sequence). The V gene lost 4 bases and the J gene lost 4 bases, with 16 bases spanning the gap.

DNA of the CDR3: TGTGCCAGCAGCCCTCCTTTGGGACAGACCGGGGAGCTGTTTTTT. It yields the protein CASSPPLGQTGELFF. The chain couples TRBV9 to TRBJ2-2, with TRBD1 identical over 7 bases. The germline V gene encodes CDR1 SGDLS and CDR2 YYNGEE. The CDR3 contains 15 residues. The V gene end was trimmed by 4 bases and the J gene end by 5 bases; junction bases not matched to a gene: 8.

This clone has just a few counts. The chain is built from TRBV7-7 and TRBJ2-3; no definite D call. Per germline, CDR1 SSHAT and CDR2 FNYEAQ (reference sequence). The V gene lost 3 bases and the J gene lost 2 bases, with 9 bases spanning the gap. CDR3 length: 14 residues. CDR3 DNA sequence: TGTGCCAGCAGCTTGCAACAGAACACAGATACGCAGTATTTT. Its translation is CASSLQQNTDTQYF.

The chain is built from TRBV5-1 and TRBJ2-1; 8 positions agree with TRBD1. This CDR3 comprises 15 residues. Germline CDR1 SGHRS, CDR2 YFSETQ. Germline trimming cut 8 bases from V and 1 base from J; bases unmatched to any gene: 8. This chain's CDR3 is CASTTGTGSYNEQFF. In nucleotides, the CDR3 is TGCGCCAGTACTACCGGGACAGGATCCTACAATGAGCAGTTCTTC.

The chain joins TRBV11-3 to TRBJ2-7, with a possible D match to TRBD1 (5 bases). Germline V gives CDR1 SGHNT, CDR2 YENEEA. CDR3 length: 15 amino acids. Trimming removed 6 bases at V and 4 bases at J, with 19 bases between. The CDR3 DNA reads as TGTGCCAGCAGACTAACGGGTACAGGCTGGTACGAGCAGTACTTC. Translating it yields CASRLTGTGWYEQYF.

A remark on this clone: This same CDR3 is encoded by further DNA sequences in the sample. The gene calls are TRBV9 and TRBJ2-7; no clear D gene. Deletions cut 0 bases from V and 3 bases from J, with 10 bases between. The CDR3 consists of 14 residues. Germline V gives CDR1 SGDLS, CDR2 YYNGEE. DNA for the CDR3: TGTGCCAGCAGCGTAGGGGTCCAAGGCTACGAGCAGTACTTC. Amino acids: CASSVGVQGYEQYF.

This clone was found once. The CDR3 loop is CSVAWQGNYEQYF. DNA of the CDR3: TGCAGCGTGGCTTGGCAGGGGAACTACGAGCAGTACTTC. The gene calls are TRBV29-1 and TRBJ2-7, with D possibly matching TRBD1 (6 bases). Germline V gene lookup returns CDR1 SQVTM and CDR2 ANQGSEA. The CDR3 consists of 13 residues. V was cut by 6 bases and J by 3 bases, with 15 bases left in between.

The CDR3 protein is CASSMSGRAVDTQYF. Here the CDR3 DNA reads TGTGCCAGCAGCATGAGCGGGAGGGCAGTAGATACGCAGTATTTT. V gene TRBV7-9 combines with J gene TRBJ2-3, with 10 bases that match TRBD2. The CDR3 runs 15 residues. V shed 5 bases and J 5 bases; nucleotides not matched to a gene: 7. Germline V gene data show CDR1 as SEHNR and CDR2 as FQNEAQ (reference sequence).

The V gene is TRBV29-1, the J gene TRBJ1-1; D call uncertain. V lost 2 bases and J 0 bases, leaving 16 bases between the germline ends. The CDR3 covers 16 residues. Germline V gives CDR1 SQVTM, CDR2 ANQGSEA. The CDR3 reads CSVEYQDRAMNTEAFF. DNA of the CDR3: TGCAGCGTTGAATATCAGGACCGAGCCATGAACACTGAAGCTTTCTTT.

The chain couples TRBV27 to TRBJ2-7; 9 bases are a match to TRBD1. This CDR3 is built from 13 residues. The V gene's germline CDR1 is MNHEY and CDR2 SMNVEV (reference sequence). Trimming took 8 bases from V and 7 from J; bases not matched to a gene: 9. The CDR3 DNA is TGTGCCAGCGGGGGACAGGGCTTAGAGGAGCAGTACTTC. Its translation: CASGGQGLEEQYF.

The J gene is TRBJ2-1, the V gene TRBV5-1; D perhaps matches TRBD2 (5 bases). With 0 bases removed from V and 10 bases from J, the gap between germline ends came to 8 bases. The CDR3 runs to 12 residues. CDR1 is SGHRS and CDR2 is YFSETQ in the germline V gene. The CDR3 protein is CASSLVGEEQFF. CDR3 DNA sequence: TGCGCCAGCAGCTTGGTCGGGGAGGAGCAGTTCTTC.

The chain carries TRBV2 and TRBJ2-4, with D possibly TRBD2 on 6 matching bases. V dropped 4 bases and J dropped 11 bases, with 15 bases sitting between them. Germline loops: CDR1 SNHLY, CDR2 FYNNEI. This CDR3 contains 13 residues. The chain's CDR3 is CASSGIGGSFQYF. The CDR3 DNA follows: TGTGCCAGCAGTGGAATTGGGGGGAGTTTTCAGTACTTC.

The chain carries TRBV28 and TRBJ2-1; no firm D call. Trimming cost V 6 bases and J 3 bases, with 9 bases left between them. Germline loops: CDR1 MDHEN, CDR2 SYDVKM. The CDR3 extends over 13 amino acids. The CDR3 nucleotides read TGTGCCAGCAGGATTGCGGACTACAATGAGCAGTTCTTC. It translates to CASRIADYNEQFF. Using reference TRBV28 and TRBJ2-1 for the parts outside the CDR3, the full variable domain is DVKVTQSSRYLVKRTGEKVFLECVQDMDHENMFWYRQDPGLGLRLIYFSYDVKMKEKGDIPEGYSVSREKKERFSLILESASTNQTSMYLCASRIADYNEQFFGPGTRLTVL.

This clone was found once. The chain recombines TRBV27 with TRBJ2-7, with a possible D match to TRBD2 (5 bases). V lost 2 bases to trimming and J lost 0 bases, with 8 bases between them. This CDR3 has 14 amino acids. Germline V gene lookup returns CDR1 MNHEY and CDR2 SMNVEV (reference sequence). This CDR3 reads CASSLGLSSYEQYF. Here the CDR3 DNA reads TGTGCCAGCAGTTTAGGACTCAGCTCCTACGAGCAGTACTTC.

The CDR3 sequence is CASTRGQISTDTQYF. The CDR3, as DNA: TGTGCCAGTACCAGAGGGCAGATTAGCACAGATACGCAGTATTTT. The rearrangement joins TRBV19 to TRBJ2-3; D perhaps matches TRBD2 (5 bases). Trimming took off 7 bases at V and 0 bases at J, with 14 bases between the two ends. Germline V gene data show CDR1 as LNHDA and CDR2 as SQIVND (reference sequence). This CDR3 is built from 15 residues. Looking up the rest from reference TRBV19 and TRBJ2-3 gives the full variable domain: DGGITQSPKYLFRKEGQNVTLSCEQNLNHDAMYWYRQDPGQGLRLIYYSQIVNDFQKGDIAEGYSVSREKKESFPLTVTSAQKNPTAFYLCASTRGQISTDTQYFGPGTRLTVL.

CDR3 coding DNA: TGTGCCAGCAGTGAAGGGAAGGGCATCGGTCAGCCCCAGCATTTT. Translated, it gives CASSEGKGIGQPQHF. The genes are TRBV25-1 and TRBJ1-5, with unresolved D. The V gene lost 2 bases and the J gene lost 6 bases, with 14 bases spanning the gap. Germline V gives CDR1 MGHDK, CDR2 SYGVNS. This CDR3 contains 15 residues.

This chain links TRBV30 with TRBJ2-7; D not certain. V lost 5 bases and J 2 bases, leaving 10 bases between the germline ends. Germline assignment: CDR1 GTSNPN and CDR2 SVGIG (reference sequence). The CDR3 is 12 residues long. The CDR3 is CAWADTTYEQYF. The CDR3 DNA reads as TGTGCCTGGGCCGACACGACCTACGAGCAGTACTTC.